The entry that follows covers one T cell receptor beta chain sequence. Antigen unknown. CDR1 and CDR2 from the germline V gene are MDHEN and SYDVKM. The CDR3 contains 15 residues. V trimming: 6 bases; J trimming: 1 base; junction bases outside the gene matches: 8. Sequenced by immunoSEQ multiplex PCR; TCRdb stores in-frame clones only, minus some. The table lists about 17,000 clones, 82% of them singletons. Autoimmune disease history or systemic immunosuppression excluded patients. The data derive from a study of OX40 agonist ivuxolimab in advanced cancers. Whole-study results and caveats: Relative to CD4+, CD8+ T cells held more expanded clones on average.

The sequencing used CD4+ or CD8+ T cells sorted from blood, collected in a trial of the OX40 agonist ivuxolimab. This chain joins TRBV28 and TRBJ1-1, with TRBD1 matching over 7 bases. The TCR was taken from an adult with an advanced solid tumor such as melanoma, head and neck, liver or kidney cancer. CDR3 residues: CASRITPGGNTEAFF. The CDR3 bases are TGTGCCAGCAGAATAACTCCAGGGGGGAACACTGAAGCTTTCTTT.